These 15 T cell receptor beta chains were all obtained from the same sample, sequenced in a study of human T cells and chemical hapten exposure. TCRdb redid the calling of the RACE reads with MiXCR, one entry per CDR3 protein. This sample has fewer than 90,000 distinct CDR3 sequences, with around 7% found just once. Specified time point: patch test 2, 6 weeks after DPC sensitization. Sample treatment: therapeutic diphenylcyclopropenone sensitization with weekly scalp DPC. The sequencing used whole blood, collected in connection with sensitization to the hapten diphenylcyclopropenone (DPC). These receptors came from a woman aged 25 to 39 with alopecia areata. Some clones in this sample may be carry-over from other donors' samples.

This clonotype has a count of ten or more. V gene TRBV6-6 combines with J gene TRBJ1-1; TRBD1 is a possible D gene (6 bases). The germline V gene has CDR1 MNHNY and CDR2 SVGAGI (reference sequence). There are 15 residues in the CDR3. Trimming shortened V by 8 bases and J by 0 bases, and 16 bases separated the two germline ends. In nucleotides, the CDR3 is TGTGCCAGCTGGGGGGGGCTTAGTCTGAACACTGAAGCTTTCTTT. Amino acids: CASWGGLSLNTEAFF.

Only a few counts were recorded for this clonotype. This chain links TRBV6-5 with TRBJ1-4; D is ambiguous. Germline-derived CDR1 and CDR2 are MNHEY and SVGAGI. V was pared by 2 bases and J by 2 bases, with 9 bases between. The CDR3 runs 15 residues. Written as DNA, the CDR3 is TGTGCCAGCAGTTACCAAAGAGGGACTAATGAAAAACTGTTTTTT. Protein: CASSYQRGTNEKLFF.

This clonotype was seen only a few times. The DNA of the CDR3 is TGCGCCAGCAGCCTACTGACAGGGGAGTACACTGAAGCTTTCTTT. Its translation: CASSLLTGEYTEAFF. The chain is built from TRBV5-1 and TRBJ1-1, with 8 bases fitting TRBD1. CDR1 and CDR2 (germline): SGHRS, YFSETQ. V shed 4 bases and J 3 bases; nucleotides not matched to a gene: 8. The CDR3 is made up of 15 amino acids.

This clonotype was detected ten times or more. The V call is TRBV7-2, the J call TRBJ2-3; 7 bases are a match to TRBD1. Germline V gene data show CDR1 as SGHTA and CDR2 as FQGNSA. Losses at the gene ends were 0 bases for V and 3 bases for J; bases not matched to a gene: 6. This CDR3 spans 16 amino acids. Written as DNA, the CDR3 is TGTGCCAGCAGCTTAGCCGCGACAGGGTTTACAGATACGCAGTATTTT. It is translated as CASSLAATGFTDTQYF. Full variable domain (remainder filled in from reference TRBV7-2 and TRBJ2-3): GAGVSQSPSNKVTEKGKDVELRCDPISGHTALYWYRQSLGQGLEFLIYFQGNSAPDKSGLPSDRFSAERTGGSVSTLTIQRTQQEDSAVYLCASSLAATGFTDTQYFGPGTRLTVL.

This clonotype was observed at least ten times. The chain combines TRBV4-2 with TRBJ2-7; D perhaps matches TRBD2 (5 bases). Germline V CDR1 and CDR2: LGHNA, YNFKEQ. The V end was cut by 4 bases, the J end by 2 bases, with 12 bases between. CDR3 size: 14 residues. The CDR3 sequence: CASSLRGRPYEQYF. CDR3 nucleotides: TGTGCCAGCAGCCTTCGAGGGCGGCCCTACGAGCAGTACTTC.

In its sample, this clonotype was seen many times. This chain links TRBV10-3 with TRBJ1-6; TRBD1 is a possible D gene (5 bases). CDR3 length: 15 amino acids. Trimming cost V 6 bases and J 3 bases, with 12 bases left between them. In germline, CDR1 is ENHRY, CDR2 SYGVKD. The CDR3 region is CAIRPRESYNSPLHF. CDR3 in DNA: TGTGCCATCAGGCCCAGGGAGAGCTATAATTCACCCCTCCACTTT.

This clonotype was counted many times. The chain carries TRBV27 and TRBJ2-2; no clear D gene. V lost 2 bases, J lost 2 bases, and 12 bases lay in between. Germline lookup yields CDR1 MNHEY and CDR2 SMNVEV (reference sequence). The CDR3 is 16 amino acids. The CDR3: CASSLIARKNTGELFF. The CDR3 DNA reads as TGTGCCAGCAGTTTAATAGCTAGGAAAAACACCGGGGAGCTGTTTTTT.

CDR3 region: CASSLWRVEEKLFF. Here the CDR3 DNA reads TGTGCCAGCAGCTTATGGAGGGTAGAAGAAAAACTGTTTTTT. The rearrangement uses TRBV7-9 and TRBJ1-4; D call uncertain. From germline, CDR1 is SEHNR and CDR2 FQNEAQ (reference sequence). V lost 2 bases and J 8 bases, leaving 12 bases between the germline ends. The CDR3 consists of 14 residues.

This clonotype came up a few times. The chain combines TRBV18 with TRBJ1-1, with 8 bases identical to TRBD1. The CDR3 is 15 amino acids. CDR1 and CDR2 (germline): KGHSH, LQKENI. V was pared by 3 bases and J by 4 bases, with 7 bases of the junction left unmatched. The CDR3 DNA sequence: TGTGCCAGCTCACCGGGCGGGGACAGGCTCACTGAAGCTTTCTTT. Translating it yields CASSPGGDRLTEAFF.

This rearrangement joins TRBV20-1 to TRBJ2-5; D might be TRBD1 (5 bases). Trimming shortened V by 6 bases and J by 9 bases, and 23 bases separated the two germline ends. Germline V CDR1 and CDR2: DFQATT, SNEGSKA (reference sequence). The CDR3 runs to 14 residues. This CDR3 reads CSAPPNTGAGAQYF. Here the CDR3 DNA reads TGCAGTGCCCCCCCCAATACTGGGGCTGGGGCCCAGTACTTC.

The sample holds many counts of this clonotype. This sequence joins TRBV20-1 and TRBJ2-7; the match to TRBD1 covers 8 bases. Germline CDR1 reads DFQATT; CDR2 reads SNEGSKA (reference sequence). CDR3 length: 12 amino acids. V shed 6 bases, J shed 4 bases, and the junction held 5 bases outside the gene matches. CDR3 DNA sequence: TGCAGTGCAGGACAGGGCGGTTACGAGCAGTACTTC. Encoded protein: CSAGQGGYEQYF.

J is TRBJ1-6 and V is TRBV6-2 or TRBV6-3, with unresolved D. This CDR3 is built from 13 residues. The germline CDR1 and CDR2 sequences are MNHEY and SVGEGT. V lost 7 bases and J lost 8, with 12 bases in between. The CDR3 here is CASMLTGDSPLHF. For the CDR3, the DNA is TGTGCCAGCATGCTCACGGGCGATTCACCCCTCCACTTT.

This clonotype was seen at least ten times. This chain connects TRBV6-5 to TRBJ1-3; weak D call: TRBD1 (5 bases). This CDR3 contains 15 residues. V lost 2 bases to trimming and J lost 0 bases, with 8 bases between them. CDR1 MNHEY and CDR2 SVGAGI come from the germline V gene. The chain's CDR3 is CASSYGGNSGNTIYF. The CDR3 coding sequence is TGTGCCAGCAGTTACGGGGGGAACTCTGGAAACACCATATATTTT.

The rearrangement joins TRBV6-6 to TRBJ1-3, with a tentative D call TRBD1 (6 bases). From germline, CDR1 is MNHNY and CDR2 SVGAGI (reference sequence). This CDR3 contains 13 residues. Trimming removed 7 bases from V and 4 bases from J, with 11 bases in between. The CDR3 DNA follows: TGTGCCAGCACTCAGGGGAGGGGAAACACCATATATTTT. It encodes CASTQGRGNTIYF.

The sample holds many counts of this clonotype. V and J are TRBV2 and TRBJ1-1; 9 nucleotides line up with TRBD1. The V segment lost 7 bases and the J segment 3 bases; nucleotides outside the gene matches: 6. There are 14 residues in the CDR3. CDR1 and CDR2 (germline): SNHLY, FYNNEI. This CDR3 is CASITGGADTEAFF. In DNA, the CDR3 is TGTGCCAGCATCACAGGGGGCGCGGACACTGAAGCTTTCTTT.